This passage covers 14 T cell receptor beta chains from one sample sequenced in a study of blood T cells in healthy people across ages. A sample-barcoded 5' primer and a J-beta primer mix were used in a second PCR of roughly 6 to 12 cycles. TCRdb re-called the 5' RACE reads through MiXCR, storing one row per CDR3 protein. The sample has roughly 500,000 distinct CDR3 sequences, approximately 25% seen once; the top ten hold less than 20%. The sequenced sample consisted of blood. These receptors were obtained from an older woman in good health.

This chain links TRBV5-1 with TRBJ2-3; a possible D gene is TRBD2 (5 bases). Germline V gives CDR1 SGHRS, CDR2 YFSETQ. The CDR3 extends over 15 amino acids. V lost 4 bases and J 2 bases, leaving 14 bases between the germline ends. This CDR3 reads CASSTRAANTDTQYF. As DNA, the CDR3 is TGCGCCAGCAGCACCAGAGCGGCCAACACAGATACGCAGTATTTT.

This clonotype was counted between two and nine times. Mismatch with germline at one junction end may stem from a read error. This rearrangement joins TRBV7-3 to TRBJ2-1, with D unclear. The CDR3 is made up of 12 amino acids. Germline lookup yields CDR1 SGHTA and CDR2 FQGTGA. The CDR3 is CASSLTSNEQSF. DNA of the CDR3: TGTGCCAGCAGCTTAACCTCTAATGAGCAGTCCTTC.

The chain employs TRBV5-1 and TRBJ2-5; tentatively, D is TRBD1 (6 bases). Germline lookup yields CDR1 SGHRS and CDR2 YFSETQ. Trimming took off 1 base at V and 3 bases at J, with 13 bases between the two ends. CDR3 length: 15 amino acids. Here the CDR3 reads CASSLIGTREETQYF. CDR3 sequence (DNA): TGCGCCAGCAGCTTGATTGGGACACGTGAAGAGACCCAGTACTTC.

This chain joins TRBV2 and TRBJ2-2, with TRBD1 identical over 7 bases. The germline V gene has CDR1 SNHLY and CDR2 FYNNEI. Trimming took 5 bases from V and 4 from J; bases not matched to a gene: 7. The CDR3 is 15 residues long. CDR3 sequence (DNA): TGTGCCAGCAGTCTAACAGGGGACGTCACCGGGGAGCTGTTTTTT. It translates to CASSLTGDVTGELFF.

V and J are TRBV10-3 and TRBJ2-5; D gene ambiguous. V lost 3 bases to trimming and J lost 1 base, with 6 bases between them. Germline V gives CDR1 ENHRY, CDR2 SYGVKD. The CDR3 is 13 residues long. DNA for the CDR3: TGTGCCATCAGTGAACGGCCCCAAGAGACCCAGTACTTC. Translation gives CAISERPQETQYF.

This clonotype appeared a few times. The germline gene is not matched at one end of the junction; a read error may be the cause. The genes are TRBV12-3 or TRBV12-4 and TRBJ2-4; D might be TRBD1 (7 bases). This CDR3 is 14 amino acids long. The CDR3 protein is CASSRGTDKNIQHF. The CDR3 region has the DNA TGTGCCAGCAGCCGCGGGACAGACAAAAACATTCAGCACTTC.

The V gene is TRBV24-1, the J gene TRBJ2-1, with unresolved D. Germline V gene lookup returns CDR1 KGHDR and CDR2 SFDVKD. The CDR3 length is 14 residues. Deletions cut 0 bases from V and 2 bases from J, with 4 bases between. This CDR3 reads CATSDLDPYNEQFF. The CDR3 DNA reads as TGTGCCACCAGTGATTTGGACCCCTACAATGAGCAGTTCTTC.

The genes are TRBV18 and TRBJ1-1; no definite D call. Trimming took 3 bases from V and 0 from J, leaving 8 bases between them. Per the germline V gene, CDR1 is KGHSH and CDR2 is LQKENI. This CDR3 region has 14 residues. The CDR3 reads CASSPMGMNTEAFF. For the CDR3, the DNA is TGTGCCAGCTCACCCATGGGCATGAACACTGAAGCTTTCTTT.

The chain combines TRBV12-3 or TRBV12-4 with TRBJ2-7, with D possibly TRBD2 on 5 matching bases. Trimming left V 3 bases short and J 2 bases short, with 11 bases between. There are 14 residues in the CDR3. CDR3 loop: CASSFGRDTYEQYF. CDR3 coding DNA: TGTGCCAGCAGTTTTGGGAGAGACACCTACGAGCAGTACTTC.

This clonotype was observed a handful of times. The chain couples TRBV7-3 to TRBJ2-3, with TRBD1 as a possible D gene (6 bases). The CDR3 spans 12 residues. Germline V CDR1 and CDR2: SGHTA, FQGTGA. V lost 5 bases and J 11 bases, leaving 14 bases between the germline ends. In nucleotides, the CDR3 is TGTGCCAGCAGCCCTCCCCAAGGGGGGCAGTATTTT. Translated: CASSPPQGGQYF.

There are a few counts of this clonotype. The genes are TRBV29-1 and TRBJ2-2; 8 nucleotides line up with TRBD1. This CDR3 contains 14 residues. V was pared by 6 bases and J by 3 bases, with 6 bases of the junction left unmatched. The germline V gene encodes CDR1 SQVTM and CDR2 ANQGSEA. DNA of the CDR3: TGCAGCGTCAGCAGGGGGCCACACACCGGGGAGCTGTTTTTT. This sequence encodes CSVSRGPHTGELFF.

The chain couples TRBV5-1 to TRBJ2-1; TRBD2 is a possible D gene (5 bases). This CDR3 has 15 amino acids. Germline V gives CDR1 SGHRS, CDR2 YFSETQ. Trimming removed 5 bases at V and 7 bases at J, with 19 bases between. CDR3 in DNA: TGCGCCAGCAGTTTTACGTTACTAGAGAGGAATGAGCAGTTCTTC. Translating it yields CASSFTLLERNEQFF.

This clonotype was detected a few times. The V and J genes are TRBV5-1 and TRBJ2-7, with D maybe TRBD1 (6 bases). The V gene lost 7 bases and the J gene lost 2 bases, with 13 bases spanning the gap. This CDR3 is 13 amino acids long. Germline loops: CDR1 SGHRS, CDR2 YFSETQ. CDR3 DNA sequence: TGCGCCAGCGGCTCAGGGGCTACCTACGAGCAGTACTTC. This gives the protein CASGSGATYEQYF.

Regarding this clonotype: Its ends do not fully match the called genes, so a read error is possible. The rearrangement uses TRBV29-1 and TRBJ1-3; D not certain. The CDR3 consists of 11 residues. CDR1 is SQVTM and CDR2 is ANQGSEA in the germline V gene. The CDR3 nucleotides are TGCAGCGTTTTAGGCGGAAACACCATACATTTT. It yields the protein CSVLGGNTIHF.